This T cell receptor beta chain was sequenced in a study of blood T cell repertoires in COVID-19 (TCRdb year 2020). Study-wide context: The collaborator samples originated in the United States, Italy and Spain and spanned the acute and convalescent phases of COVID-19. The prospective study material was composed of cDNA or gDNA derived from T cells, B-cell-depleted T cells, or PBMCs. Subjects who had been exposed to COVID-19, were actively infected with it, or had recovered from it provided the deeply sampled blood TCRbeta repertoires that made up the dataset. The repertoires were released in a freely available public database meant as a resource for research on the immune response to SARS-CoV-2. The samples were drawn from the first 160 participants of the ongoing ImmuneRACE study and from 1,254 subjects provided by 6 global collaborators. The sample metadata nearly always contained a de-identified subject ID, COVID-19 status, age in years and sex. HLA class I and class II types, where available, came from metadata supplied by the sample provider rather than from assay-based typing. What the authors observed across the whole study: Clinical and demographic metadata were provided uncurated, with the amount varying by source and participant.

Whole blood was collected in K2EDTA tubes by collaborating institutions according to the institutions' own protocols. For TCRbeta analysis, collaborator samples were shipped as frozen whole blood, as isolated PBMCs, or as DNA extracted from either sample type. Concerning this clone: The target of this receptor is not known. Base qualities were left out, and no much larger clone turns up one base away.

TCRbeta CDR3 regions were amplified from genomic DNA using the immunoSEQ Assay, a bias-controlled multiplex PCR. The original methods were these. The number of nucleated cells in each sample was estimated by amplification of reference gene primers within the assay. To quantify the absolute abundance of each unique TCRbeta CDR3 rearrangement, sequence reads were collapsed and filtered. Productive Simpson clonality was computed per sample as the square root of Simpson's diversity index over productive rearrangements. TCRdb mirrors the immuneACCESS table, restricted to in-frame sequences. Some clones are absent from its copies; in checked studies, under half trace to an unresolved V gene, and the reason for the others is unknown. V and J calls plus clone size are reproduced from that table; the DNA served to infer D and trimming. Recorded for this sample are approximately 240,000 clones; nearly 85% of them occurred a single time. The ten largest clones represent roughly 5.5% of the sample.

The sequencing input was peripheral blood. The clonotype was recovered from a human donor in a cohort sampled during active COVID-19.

CDR3 reads: CASTLGGEAFF. The sequence in DNA is TGTGCCAGCACCCTTGGCGGTGAAGCTTTCTTT. The sequence links TRBV12-3 or TRBV12-4 to TRBJ1-1, with the D gene too uncertain to name. V and J are truncated by 7 bases and 7 bases respectively, leaving an intervening sequence of 10 bases. Measured from the cysteine to the phenylalanine, the CDR3 is 11 residues long. This entry keeps only the CDR3 DNA: 33 bases, framed from base 1.